This T cell receptor beta chain was sequenced in a study of cytomegalovirus exposure and HLA in healthy donors. The CDR3 extends over 15 amino acids. Unmatched junction bases numbered 1, after V lost 1 base and J lost 2 bases. Germline V gene data show CDR1 as SGHVS and CDR2 as FNYEAQ. PCR used 60 Vbeta primers and 13 Jbeta primers. Generated by immunoSEQ multiplex PCR, the TCRdb table keeps only in-frame clones and is missing some. The data show 130,000 or so clones, with under 10% seen just once and about 7.5% held by the top ten. This clone was detected only a few times. The V and J genes are TRBV7-6 and TRBJ1-3, with TRBD1 matching over 8 bases. Sequenced material: PBMCs. The receptor comes from a woman aged 40 to 55 in good health and CMV-seropositive. The CDR3 coding sequence is TGTGCCAGCAGCTTAGTCAGGGGGCCTGGAAACACCATATATTTT. Residues: CASSLVRGPGNTIYF.